This T cell receptor beta chain was recorded in a study of cytomegalovirus exposure and HLA in healthy donors. Trimming left V 3 bases short and J 4 bases short, with 14 bases between. The CDR3 has 15 amino acids. The germline V gene has CDR1 MNHEY and CDR2 SVGAGI. Concerning this clone: As yet, its antigen is unknown.

The table came from immunoSEQ multiplex PCR; TCRdb's copy has only in-frame clones and leaves some out. The sample has roughly 180,000 clones; 84% are singletons. Study-wide findings and caveats: A subsequent analysis found that TCR clusters from the first cohort also tended to co-occur in the approximately 130 validation repertoires, with 90% to 95% of cluster scores above 0. Whilst most TCR sequences proved rare, a subset of public TCRs occurred across many donors. Researchers catalogued approximately 160 TCR beta chains as cytomegalovirus-associated. A few chains tied to CMV proved CMV antigen-specific in vitro.

The clonotype originates from a man aged 18 to 35 in good health and CMV-seropositive. The J gene is TRBJ2-3, the V gene TRBV6-5; D remains ambiguous. Sequenced material: PBMCs. CDR3 in amino acids: CASSYSLSTADTQYF. The CDR3 DNA reads TGTGCCAGCAGTTATAGTCTTTCCACTGCAGATACGCAGTATTTT.